A selection of T cell receptor beta chains follows, all from one sample in a study of T cells in Graves' hyperthyroidism and ophthalmopathy. MiXCR, applied by TCRdb to the multiplex PCR reads, yields one record per CDR3 protein. The data show nearly 600,000 distinct CDR3 sequences, with 14% seen just once and under 7% held by the top ten. What was sequenced was blood. These receptors were collected from a woman aged 25 to 39 with Graves' hyperthyroidism that later progressed to Graves' ophthalmopathy. Both conserved end residues are part of each CDR3. D genes are given only for firm matches. Not all rows give a size; the values are once, few, many and, for expanded clones, a class.

TRBV25-1,TRBJ2-7,few,TRBD2,TGTGCCAGCAGAAAGACGGGAGGGCCGGTCTACGAGCAGTACTTC,CASRKTGGPVYEQYF
TRBV3-1,TRBJ2-1,many,NA,TGTGCCAGCAGCCAAATGGGTAGTACGAATGAGCAGTTCTTC,CASSQMGSTNEQFF
TRBV13,TRBJ1-5,many,NA,TGTGCCAGCAGCTCCGGGGTTGACAATCAGCCCCAGCATTTT,CASSSGVDNQPQHF
TRBV7-8,TRBJ1-1,many,NA,TGTGCCAGCAGCTTAGTTTTGTTGAGGGGGATGAACACTGAAGCTTTCTTT,CASSLVLLRGMNTEAFF
TRBV28,TRBJ1-5,many,NA,TGTGCCAGCAGTTTTGTGCAGTCAGGGGCGTATCGCCAGCCCCAGCATTTT,CASSFVQSGAYRQPQHF
TRBV2,TRBJ1-1,many,TRBD1,TGTGCCAGCAGTGGGGACAGGGCCTACGGGGTGAACACTGAAGCTTTCTTT,CASSGDRAYGVNTEAFF
TRBV30,TRBJ2-7,few,NA,TGTGCCTGGGGGGTTTGGGACAATTCCTACGAGCAGTACTTC,CAWGVWDNSYEQYF
TRBV5-1,TRBJ2-3,many,TRBD1,TGCGCCAGCAGCTACTGGGACAGGGAGACAGATACGCAGTATTTT,CASSYWDRETDTQYF
TRBV18,TRBJ1-1,NA,NA,TGTGCCAGCTCACCGGTTGGGGGGCAAGCTTTCTTT,CASSPVGGQAFF
TRBV4-3,TRBJ2-7,NA,NA,TGCGCCAGCAGCCAAGACAAGTACGAGCAGTACTTC,CASSQDKYEQYF
TRBV18,TRBJ1-3,many,NA,TGTGCCAGCTCACCATACGTCACTGGCGTCTCTGGAAACACCATATATTTT,CASSPYVTGVSGNTIYF
TRBV6-1,TRBJ1-1,many,NA,TGTGCCAGCAGTGAAGCTACCGATTGGAACACTGAAGCTTTCTTT,CASSEATDWNTEAFF
TRBV28,TRBJ2-7,NA,TRBD1,TGTGCCAGCAGTAGACCATCCGGGACAGGTCGCACCTACGAGCAGTACTTC,CASSRPSGTGRTYEQYF
TRBV28,TRBJ1-1,NA,NA,TGTGCCAGCAGTACATATCTGAGGGCCACTGAAGCTTTCTTT,CASSTYLRATEAFF
TRBV15,TRBJ2-3,NA,NA,TGTGCCACCAGCAGAACAGGGGGGGGAACAGATACGCAGTATTTT,CATSRTGGGTDTQYF
TRBV6-2/TRBV6-3,TRBJ2-1,many,TRBD2,TGTGCCAGCAGACGGACTAGCGGGAGGTCTTACAATGAGCAGTTCTTC,CASRRTSGRSYNEQFF
TRBV27,TRBJ1-6,NA,NA,TGTGCCAGCAGTTTAGTAGGAGGGAGATTGTGGTCACCCCTCCACTTT,CASSLVGGRLWSPLHF
TRBV2,TRBJ1-6,many,TRBD1,TGTGCCAGCAGAGATACCGGGACAGGGTTTTCTCCCCTCCACTTT,CASRDTGTGFSPLHF
TRBV12-3/TRBV12-4,TRBJ1-1,NA,NA,TGTGCCAGCAGTTTAGCAGGGACGTGGGGGACTGAAGCTTTCTTT,CASSLAGTWGTEAFF
TRBV18,TRBJ2-1,few,TRBD1,TGTGCCAGCTCACCCGGACAGGGTGAAACGCATGAGCAGTTCTTC,CASSPGQGETHEQFF
TRBV5-1,TRBJ1-1,NA,NA,TGCGCCAGCAGCCGGGCGGGAGGGTACACTGAAGCTTTCTTT,CASSRAGGYTEAFF
TRBV5-1,TRBJ2-3,few,TRBD1,TGCGCCAGCAGCTTTGGTAGACAGGGGGCAGATACGCAGTATTTT,CASSFGRQGADTQYF
TRBV19,TRBJ2-2,many,NA,TGTGCCAGTAGTTGGACAGCGAACACCGGGGAGCTGTTTTTT,CASSWTANTGELFF
TRBV29-1,TRBJ1-3,few,NA,TGCAGCGTTGGGATTGGGGCGGCTGCTGGAAACACCATATATTTT,CSVGIGAAAGNTIYF
TRBV12-5,TRBJ2-2,NA,NA,TGTGCTAGTGGTTTGGACACCGGGGAGCTGTTTTTT,CASGLDTGELFF
TRBV5-1,TRBJ1-1,many,TRBD1,TGCGCCAGCAGTGTACGACAGGGGGACACTGAAGCTTTCTTT,CASSVRQGDTEAFF
TRBV12-3/TRBV12-4,TRBJ1-2,NA,NA,TGTGCCAGCAGTCCACAAGGGAGGGGTGGAGTAGGTCACTATGGCTACACCTTC,CASSPQGRGGVGHYGYTF
TRBV27,TRBJ1-5,many,NA,TGTGCCAGCGGCTTAATGGGTAGGGGACAGCCCCAGCATTTT,CASGLMGRGQPQHF
TRBV28,TRBJ2-1,many,TRBD2,TGTGCCAGCAGCTTACCCTTGAGCGGGAAGAATGAGCAGTTCTTC,CASSLPLSGKNEQFF
TRBV20-1,TRBJ2-1,NA,TRBD1,TGCAGTGCTGTACGGGACAGCTCCTACAATGAGCAGTTCTTC,CSAVRDSSYNEQFF
TRBV19,TRBJ2-1,many,TRBD2,TGTGCCAGCAGCCGACTAGCGGGAGGGCGCAATGAGCAGTTCTTC,CASSRLAGGRNEQFF
TRBV10-1,TRBJ2-7,many,NA,TGCGCCAGCAGTGTTGGGATATCCTACGAGCAGTACTTC,CASSVGISYEQYF
TRBV6-5,TRBJ2-7,NA,TRBD2,TGTGCCAGCAGTTACGGTAGCGGGACGTATTTTTCCTACGAGCAGTACTTC,CASSYGSGTYFSYEQYF
TRBV27,TRBJ2-5,many,NA,TGTGCCAGCAGTTTATCCAGGGTTGAAGAGACCCAGTACTTC,CASSLSRVEETQYF
TRBV12-3/TRBV12-4,TRBJ2-1,many,TRBD2,TGTGCCAGCAGTAGGACTAGCGGGAGCTCCTACAATGAGCAGTTCTTC,CASSRTSGSSYNEQFF
TRBV19,TRBJ2-7,NA,NA,TGTGCCAGTAGTATCATGGGAGGTGAGGCCTACGAGCAGTACTTC,CASSIMGGEAYEQYF
TRBV20-1,TRBJ2-7,many,TRBD2,TGCAGTGCTAGTACGGCTAGCGGGTTCAACGAGCAGTACTTC,CSASTASGFNEQYF
TRBV20-1,TRBJ2-2,many,NA,TGCAGTGCTAGAGTTCAGGGTACAGGGGAGCTGTTTTTT,CSARVQGTGELFF
TRBV19,TRBJ2-2,few,NA,TGTGCCAGTACCGCTGTCTCGCATCAGGGGGAGCTGTTTTTT,CASTAVSHQGELFF
TRBV30,TRBJ2-7,NA,TRBD2,TGTGCCTGGAGGGGCAGGGAGGGGCTCGAGCAGTACTTC,CAWRGREGLEQYF
TRBV7-6,TRBJ1-2,NA,NA,TGTGCCAGCAGCTCGGGGCTGATTGGGGATGGCTACACCTTC,CASSSGLIGDGYTF
TRBV27,TRBJ1-2,many,NA,TGTGCCAGCAGTCAAAGGGGCGACTATGGCTACACCTTC,CASSQRGDYGYTF
TRBV12-3/TRBV12-4,TRBJ2-5,many,NA,TGTGCCAGCAGTTTTGCCGATCCCCCAGAGACCCAGTACTTC,CASSFADPPETQYF
TRBV10-3,TRBJ2-2,NA,TRBD2,TGTGCCATCAGTGCCGGGGGGGGCACCGGGGAGCTGTTTTTT,CAISAGGGTGELFF
TRBV7-8,TRBJ2-5,NA,NA,TGTGCCAGCAGCTTAGAGGGTGGGATGGGGACCCAGTACTTC,CASSLEGGMGTQYF
TRBV7-9,TRBJ2-7,few,TRBD1,TGTGCCAGCAGTTATACCTGGGACAGAGCCTACGAGCAGTACTTC,CASSYTWDRAYEQYF
TRBV12-3/TRBV12-4,TRBJ2-1,many,TRBD2,TGTGCCAGCAGTTACGCGGGAGCGTTTGAGCAGTTCTTC,CASSYAGAFEQFF
TRBV6-1,TRBJ2-1,NA,TRBD1,TGTGCCAGCAGCCGACTTGACAGGGGAGGCAATGAGCAGTTCTTC,CASSRLDRGGNEQFF
TRBV5-8,TRBJ1-2,NA,NA,TGTGCCAGCAACCCAGATGGGTTCTCTGGCTACACCTTC,CASNPDGFSGYTF
TRBV30,TRBJ1-5,NA,NA,TGTGCCTGGAGTGAAGAATATAGCAATCAGCCCCAGCATTTT,CAWSEEYSNQPQHF
TRBV2,TRBJ2-1,NA,TRBD2,TGTGCCAGCAAAAGGGAGGAAGCGGGAGGGGAAAATGAGCAGTTCTTC,CASKREEAGGENEQFF
TRBV7-3,TRBJ2-4,NA,NA,TGTGCCAGCAGCTCGGGAAACATTCAGTACTTC,CASSSGNIQYF
TRBV2,TRBJ2-3,many,NA,TGTGCCAGTAGGATGAGGGGATCCACAGATACGCAGTATTTT,CASRMRGSTDTQYF
TRBV29-1,TRBJ2-7,NA,TRBD2,TGCAGCGTTCACGGCGAAAGAGCGGGAGGGAACCACGAGCAGTACTTC,CSVHGERAGGNHEQYF
TRBV10-3,TRBJ2-7,many,NA,TGTGCCATCTCTTCGGATACCTCCTACGAGCAGTACTTC,CAISSDTSYEQYF